The clone carrying this TCR beta chain was counted a few times. The target antigen is unknown. The data belong to a study of shared clonotypes between healthy human individuals. General observations from the study: With a handful of donors compared, around 4.7% of naive CD4 clonotypes were shared.

This CDR3 spans 15 amino acids. Germline CDR1 reads MNHEY; CDR2 reads SVGAGI. Between the trimmed V and J ends, which lost 7 bases and 9 bases, there was a span of 19 bases. As handled by the study authors: Owing to the provision of junction-only sequences devoid of quality scores by immunoSEQ, filtering differed. Measured with immunoSEQ multiplex PCR; TCRdb has only the in-frame clones, and not every one. V, J and clone size are taken as reported in that table, and D and trimming were inferred from the DNA itself. Here the sample spans some 900,000 clones, roughly 72% being singletons. The sequence was obtained from a man in his late teens or twenties in good health. V usage is TRBV6-5 and J usage is TRBJ1-6; unclear D gene. Specimen: memory CD4+ T cells sorted from blood. Noted subset: CD45RA-negative fraction. The CDR3 region is CASTIGGRGGSPLHF. The CDR3 bases are TGTGCCAGCACCATCGGCGGTCGAGGTGGTTCACCCCTCCACTTT.